A single sample is the source of the 23 T cell receptor beta chains below, sequenced in a study of T cell responses to AZD1222 COVID-19 vaccine. Libraries were prepared by immunoSEQ multiplex PCR; TCRdb keeps only in-frame clonotypes and omits some of them. In the table there are over 120,000 clones, 93% of which are singletons. The starting material was peripheral blood, obtained on day 0 of AZD1222 vaccination. Receptor source: an adult in good health.

The chain carries TRBV2 and TRBJ2-7, with 10 nucleotides matching TRBD2. Losses at the gene ends were 6 bases for V and 1 base for J; bases not matched to a gene: 12. The CDR3 has 17 residues. Germline CDR1 is SNHLY and CDR2 is FYNNEI. CDR3 in DNA: TGTGCCAGCAGGGACTATTCCCTAGCGGGAGTATCCTACGAGCAGTACTTC. Amino acid sequence: CASRDYSLAGVSYEQYF.

The V call is TRBV23-1, the J call TRBJ2-7; 8 bases line up with TRBD1. TRBV23-1 is designated an ORF whose function remains uncertain. J was trimmed by 5 bases and V by 3 bases; bases with no gene match: 15. This CDR3 has 17 amino acids. The CDR3 is CASSHAKGGQGVDEQYF. The CDR3 DNA is TGCGCCAGCAGTCACGCCAAAGGAGGACAGGGTGTCGACGAGCAGTACTTC.

This sequence joins TRBV19 and TRBJ1-4; TRBD1 is a possible D gene (6 bases). This CDR3 comprises 17 residues. Germline V CDR1 and CDR2: LNHDA, SQIVND (reference sequence). The V and J ends lost 2 bases and 0 bases respectively, with 13 bases between them. CDR3 residues: CASSIRAQGSTNEKLFF. CDR3 sequence (DNA): TGTGCCAGTAGTATAAGGGCACAGGGATCAACTAATGAAAAACTGTTTTTT.

This clone was found once. This chain links TRBV29-1 with TRBJ1-2; no clear D. The CDR3 extends over 10 amino acids. V lost 5 bases, J lost 8 bases, and 9 bases lay in between. Germline V gives CDR1 SQVTM, CDR2 ANQGSEA. The DNA of the CDR3 is TGCAGCGTTTCCCACATGGGCTACACCTTC. Protein: CSVSHMGYTF. Supplemented by reference TRBV29-1 and TRBJ1-2, the full variable domain reads SAVISQKPSRDICQRGTSLTIQCQVDSQVTMMFWYRQQPGQSLTLIATANQGSEATYESGFVIDKFPISRPNLTFSTLTVSNMSPEDSSIYLCSVSHMGYTFGSGTRLTVV.

The rearrangement joins TRBV7-9 to TRBJ2-1; 11 bases match TRBD2. CDR1 and CDR2 (germline): SEHNR, FQNEAQ (reference sequence). The CDR3 sequence is 16 residues long. The trim removed 6 bases at V and 7 bases at J, leaving 11 bases unmatched. CDR3 amino acids: CASRNRTSGRGNEQFF. The CDR3 region has the DNA TGTGCCAGCAGAAATAGAACTAGCGGGAGAGGGAATGAGCAGTTCTTC.

The sample holds a few counts of this clone. In DNA, the CDR3 is TGTGCCAGTAGTATCTCCGGGGGGGTGAACACTGAAGCTTTCTTT. This translates into CASSISGGVNTEAFF. The chain is built from TRBV19 and TRBJ1-1; weak D call: TRBD1 (5 bases). The CDR3 contains 15 residues. Germline CDR1 and CDR2: LNHDA and SQIVND (reference sequence). V lost 3 bases and J 0 bases, leaving 11 bases between the germline ends.

V and J are TRBV27 and TRBJ1-2, with D perhaps TRBD1 (6 bases). Germline V lookup: CDR1 MNHEY, CDR2 SMNVEV (reference sequence). The CDR3 is made up of 14 amino acids. With 2 bases removed from V and 2 bases from J, the gap between germline ends came to 9 bases. CDR3 sequence reads: CASSLQGTNYGYTF. CDR3 DNA sequence: TGTGCCAGCAGTTTACAGGGGACCAACTATGGCTACACCTTC.

The chain combines TRBV11-2 with TRBJ2-2, with D hard to call. Per germline, CDR1 SGHAT and CDR2 FQNNGV. V gave up 3 bases and J gave up 0 bases, with 8 bases separating them. This CDR3 contains 15 residues. CDR3 sequence (DNA): TGTGCCAGCAGCTTCCTGCAAACGAACACCGGGGAGCTGTTTTTT. It specifies CASSFLQTNTGELFF.

J is TRBJ1-2 and V is TRBV30, with D possibly TRBD1 on 6 matching bases. V was shortened by 0 bases and J by 4 bases, with 12 bases between the two germline ends. CDR1 is GTSNPN, CDR2 SVGIG, per germline (reference sequence). This CDR3 spans 14 amino acids. The CDR3 sequence is CAWSVHREGYGYTF. CDR3 nucleotides: TGTGCCTGGAGTGTACACAGGGAGGGCTATGGCTACACCTTC.

This chain links TRBV5-1 with TRBJ1-1, with D possibly TRBD1 on 5 matching bases. Trimming stripped 4 bases from V and 3 bases from J, with 13 bases between. Germline loops: CDR1 SGHRS, CDR2 YFSETQ. The length of the CDR3 is 14 residues. CDR3 DNA: TGCGCCAGCAGCGCCCAGATGGGGGACACTGAAGCTTTCTTT. This translates into CASSAQMGDTEAFF.

The V gene is TRBV19, the J gene TRBJ2-3; no firm D call. Germline loops: CDR1 LNHDA, CDR2 SQIVND (reference sequence). CDR3 length: 13 residues. Trimming cost V 3 bases and J 4 bases, with 8 bases left between them. This CDR3 reads CASSMDGPDTQYF. CDR3 nucleotides: TGTGCCAGTAGTATGGATGGCCCAGATACGCAGTATTTT.

The chain couples TRBV10-3 to TRBJ2-5; TRBD2 aligns across 12 bases. This CDR3 contains 13 residues. Germline lookup yields CDR1 ENHRY and CDR2 SYGVKD. The V and J ends lost 7 bases and 4 bases, in that order; junction bases with no gene match: 1. The CDR3 region is CAIMGLAGETQYF. As DNA, the CDR3 is TGTGCCATCATGGGACTAGCGGGAGAGACCCAGTACTTC.

The rearrangement links TRBV5-1 to TRBJ2-3; TRBD2 matches at 10 bases. The ends lost 4 bases at V and 0 bases at J; junction bases unmatched: 5. The CDR3 has 16 amino acids. Germline V CDR1 and CDR2: SGHRS, YFSETQ. Here the CDR3 reads CASSGETSGSTDTQYF. Written as DNA, the CDR3 is TGCGCCAGCAGCGGGGAGACTAGCGGGAGCACAGATACGCAGTATTTT. Full variable domain (outside the CDR3, taken from reference TRBV5-1 and TRBJ2-3): KAGVTQTPRYLIKTRGQQVTLSCSPISGHRSVSWYQQTPGQGLQFLFEYFSETQRNKGNFPGRFSGRQFSNSRSEMNVSTLELGDSALYLCASSGETSGSTDTQYFGPGTRLTVL.

This chain links TRBV10-1 with TRBJ1-2; D is unresolved. Trimming cost V 6 bases and J 2 bases, with 13 bases left between them. The germline V gene encodes CDR1 WNHNN and CDR2 SYGVQD (reference sequence). CDR3 length equals 14 residues. Written as DNA, the CDR3 is TGCGCCAGCAGCCTTGGACCGAGAAACTATGGCTACACCTTC. It yields the protein CASSLGPRNYGYTF.

This clone was recorded only once. The J gene is TRBJ2-1, the V gene TRBV7-6; 10 nucleotides align to TRBD2. Trimming at V came to 0 bases and at J to 4 bases, leaving 3 bases not matched to a gene. Germline V lookup: CDR1 SGHVS, CDR2 FNYEAQ. The CDR3 loop spans 16 amino acids. CDR3 protein: CASSLARSGGYNEQFF. CDR3 DNA sequence: TGTGCCAGCAGCTTAGCGCGTAGCGGGGGGTACAATGAGCAGTTCTTC.

Worth noting for this clone: Other nucleotide sequences in the sample specify the same CDR3. V usage is TRBV9 and J usage is TRBJ2-1; the match to TRBD2 covers 8 bases. The CDR3 totals 16 residues. V lost 0 bases to trimming and J lost 4 bases; unmatched junction nucleotides: 6. Germline loops: CDR1 SGDLS, CDR2 YYNGEE. The CDR3 here is CASSVVPGRAYNEQFF. In nucleotides, the CDR3 is TGTGCCAGCAGCGTAGTACCCGGGAGGGCGTACAATGAGCAGTTCTTC. Full variable domain (missing parts from reference TRBV9 and TRBJ2-1): DSGVTQTPKHLITATGQRVTLRCSPRSGDLSVYWYQQSLDQGLQFLIQYYNGEERAKGNILERFSAQQFPDLHSELNLSSLELGDSALYFCASSVVPGRAYNEQFFGPGTRLTVL.

V is TRBV28 and J is TRBJ1-4, with TRBD1 as a possible D gene (6 bases). Germline-derived CDR1 and CDR2 are MDHEN and SYDVKM. This CDR3 comprises 14 residues. V lost 3 bases and J 6 bases, leaving 11 bases between the germline ends. CDR3 in amino acids: CASSLKGVYEKLFF. The CDR3 DNA is TGTGCCAGCAGTTTGAAGGGGGTGTATGAAAAACTGTTTTTT.

The J gene is TRBJ2-1, the V gene TRBV3-1 (or the pseudogene TRBV3-2); D perhaps matches TRBD2 (5 bases). Germline assignment: CDR1 LGHDT and CDR2 YNNKEL (reference sequence). The CDR3 extends over 13 amino acids. With 0 bases removed from V and 8 bases from J, the gap between germline ends came to 8 bases. CDR3 sequence: CASSQDTGDEQFF. In nucleotides, the CDR3 is TGTGCCAGCAGCCAAGATACCGGGGATGAGCAGTTCTTC.

The rearrangement joins TRBV20-1 to TRBJ2-7; no clear D. CDR1 is DFQATT and CDR2 is SNEGSKA in the germline V gene (reference sequence). The CDR3 covers 11 residues. V lost 7 bases and J lost 3, with 10 bases in between. CDR3 bases: TGCAGTGTCCCCGGGCTCTACGAGCAGTACTTC. It codes for CSVPGLYEQYF.

The chain links TRBV25-1 to TRBJ2-2; D possibly matches TRBD1 or TRBD2 (6 bases each). Between the trimmed V and J ends, which lost 1 base and 4 bases, there was a span of 10 bases. Germline V gene lookup returns CDR1 MGHDK and CDR2 SYGVNS. The CDR3 runs 15 residues. CDR3 bases: TGTGCCAGCAGTGAATTCGGAGGGGGCACCGGGGAGCTGTTTTTT. Protein: CASSEFGGGTGELFF.

This chain joins TRBV7-8 and TRBJ1-3, with a possible D match to TRBD1 (6 bases). The CDR3 is made up of 14 amino acids. Germline CDR1 and CDR2: SGHVS and FQNEAQ. V lost 0 bases and J 7 bases, leaving 10 bases between the germline ends. CDR3 region: CASSLAQGGNTIYF. In DNA form, the CDR3 reads TGTGCCAGCAGCTTAGCACAGGGCGGGAACACCATATATTTT.

This clone was seen a single time. Here the CDR3 DNA reads TGTGCCAGCAGCTTAGGGTCCCTTATTGGTGAGCAGTTCTTC. Residues: CASSLGSLIGEQFF. The chain combines TRBV11-3 with TRBJ2-1; D is uncertain. Between the trimmed V and J ends, which lost 1 base and 9 bases, there was a span of 13 bases. CDR1 and CDR2 (germline): SGHNT, YENEEA. CDR3 length: 14 residues.

The rearrangement uses TRBV10-2 and TRBJ1-1, with D perhaps matching TRBD1 (5 bases). Germline V gives CDR1 WSHSY, CDR2 SAAADI. This CDR3 spans 13 amino acids. Trimming removed 2 bases from V and 3 bases from J, with 7 bases in between. The CDR3: CASSEPGYTEAFF. For the CDR3, the DNA is TGCGCCAGCAGTGAGCCAGGGTACACTGAAGCTTTCTTT.